This is a list of T cell receptor beta chains from one sample in a study of control samples from healthy donors and cancer patients. Method: immunoSEQ multiplex PCR; TCRdb's copy keeps in-frame clones and lacks some. Of over 25,000 clones listed, around nine tenths are singletons. The specimen was PBMCs. These receptors all stem from a middle-aged woman with lung cancer. The CDR3 runs from the conserved cysteine through the conserved F or W. Each record gives: clone size, V gene, J gene, D gene, CDR3 protein, CDR3 DNA. A D gene is named only where the DNA matches it firmly. Clone size is given for some rows only: seen once, a few or many times, or a class if the clone is expanded.

clone size: NA; V gene: TRBV5-1; J gene: TRBJ2-3; D gene: TRBD2; CDR3 protein: CASSLAGGKSDTQYF; CDR3 DNA: TGCGCCAGCAGCTTGGCGGGGGGGAAGTCGGATACGCAGTATTTT
clone size: NA; V gene: TRBV6-5; J gene: TRBJ1-2; D gene: NA; CDR3 protein: CASSYSRGGTYGYTF; CDR3 DNA: TGTGCCAGCAGTTACTCCCGCGGAGGGACCTATGGCTACACCTTC
clone size: NA; V gene: TRBV18; J gene: TRBJ2-3; D gene: TRBD2; CDR3 protein: CASSRGAGSDTQYF; CDR3 DNA: TGTGCCAGCTCGCGGGGGGCCGGGTCCGATACGCAGTATTTT
clone size: NA; V gene: TRBV12-3/TRBV12-4; J gene: TRBJ1-3; D gene: NA; CDR3 protein: CASNSGNTIYF; CDR3 DNA: TGTGCCAGCAACTCTGGAAACACCATATATTTT
clone size: NA; V gene: TRBV7-2; J gene: TRBJ1-5; D gene: NA; CDR3 protein: CASSLAGGYSNQPQHF; CDR3 DNA: TGTGCCAGCAGCCTCGCGGGGGGGTATAGCAATCAGCCCCAGCATTTT
clone size: NA; V gene: TRBV10-2; J gene: TRBJ2-5; D gene: TRBD2; CDR3 protein: CASSDVAGGLETQYF; CDR3 DNA: TGCGCCAGCAGCGACGTAGCGGGGGGGCTGGAGACCCAGTACTTC
clone size: NA; V gene: TRBV5-4; J gene: TRBJ1-1; D gene: TRBD1; CDR3 protein: CASTPGQGAEAFF; CDR3 DNA: TGTGCCAGCACCCCCGGGCAGGGGGCTGAAGCTTTCTTT
clone size: NA; V gene: TRBV25-1; J gene: TRBJ2-4; D gene: TRBD1; CDR3 protein: CASRPTGQVNIQYF; CDR3 DNA: TGTGCCAGCAGACCTACGGGACAGGTAAACATTCAGTACTTC
clone size: NA; V gene: TRBV19; J gene: TRBJ2-5; D gene: TRBD1; CDR3 protein: CASGPTGAGETQYF; CDR3 DNA: TGTGCCAGTGGGCCGACAGGGGCCGGGGAGACCCAGTACTTC
clone size: NA; V gene: TRBV6-2/TRBV6-3; J gene: TRBJ1-5; D gene: TRBD1; CDR3 protein: CASSYRQGAGQPQHF; CDR3 DNA: TGTGCCAGCAGTTACCGACAGGGGGCAGGTCAGCCCCAGCATTTT
clone size: once; V gene: TRBV11-3; J gene: TRBJ2-6; D gene: NA; CDR3 protein: CASSLDRGGSGANVLTF; CDR3 DNA: TGTGCCAGCAGCTTAGATCGAGGGGGCTCTGGGGCCAACGTCCTGACTTTC
clone size: NA; V gene: TRBV7-2; J gene: TRBJ1-2; D gene: NA; CDR3 protein: CASSLELGHIKVYGYTF; CDR3 DNA: TGTGCCAGCAGCTTAGAACTCGGACACATAAAGGTCTATGGCTACACCTTC
clone size: NA; V gene: TRBV15; J gene: TRBJ2-2; D gene: TRBD2; CDR3 protein: CATSRGTSGGVFAGELFF; CDR3 DNA: TGTGCCACCAGCAGAGGGACTAGCGGGGGGGTTTTTGCTGGGGAGCTGTTTTTT
clone size: NA; V gene: TRBV11-2; J gene: TRBJ2-5; D gene: TRBD2; CDR3 protein: CASSRGLAGDQETQYF; CDR3 DNA: TGTGCCAGCAGCCGTGGACTAGCGGGGGACCAAGAGACCCAGTACTTC
clone size: NA; V gene: TRBV9; J gene: TRBJ2-3; D gene: TRBD2; CDR3 protein: CASTGGAGSPDTQYF; CDR3 DNA: TGTGCCAGCACCGGAGGAGCGGGGTCACCAGATACGCAGTATTTT
clone size: NA; V gene: TRBV4-2; J gene: TRBJ2-1; D gene: NA; CDR3 protein: CASSQSTRPLGSFNEQFF; CDR3 DNA: TGTGCCAGCAGCCAGTCGACTAGGCCCCTAGGGTCGTTCAATGAGCAGTTCTTC
clone size: NA; V gene: TRBV7-9; J gene: TRBJ1-2; D gene: NA; CDR3 protein: CASSSTKDPPRGGYTF; CDR3 DNA: TGTGCCAGCAGCTCAACGAAAGACCCACCGAGGGGTGGCTACACCTTC
clone size: NA; V gene: TRBV5-1; J gene: TRBJ1-1; D gene: TRBD1; CDR3 protein: CASSSEQGATEAFF; CDR3 DNA: TGCGCCAGCAGCTCCGAACAGGGGGCTACTGAAGCTTTCTTT
clone size: NA; V gene: TRBV5-1; J gene: TRBJ1-1; D gene: TRBD1; CDR3 protein: CASSPPKGQGGTEAFF; CDR3 DNA: TGCGCCAGCAGCCCGCCTAAAGGACAGGGCGGCACTGAAGCTTTCTTT
clone size: NA; V gene: TRBV5-4; J gene: TRBJ1-1; D gene: NA; CDR3 protein: CASSLDRPSTEAFF; CDR3 DNA: TGTGCCAGCAGCCTAGACAGGCCCTCTACTGAAGCTTTCTTT
clone size: NA; V gene: TRBV11-3; J gene: TRBJ1-1; D gene: TRBD1; CDR3 protein: CASSFVTGGARTEAFF; CDR3 DNA: TGTGCCAGCAGCTTTGTGACAGGGGGCGCGCGGACTGAAGCTTTCTTT
clone size: NA; V gene: TRBV5-1; J gene: TRBJ2-3; D gene: NA; CDR3 protein: CASRWTSRTDTQYF; CDR3 DNA: TGCGCCAGCAGATGGACCTCCAGGACAGATACGCAGTATTTT
clone size: NA; V gene: TRBV6-5; J gene: TRBJ1-6; D gene: NA; CDR3 protein: CASSSPIRGSPLHF; CDR3 DNA: TGTGCCAGCAGCAGCCCAATCAGGGGTTCACCCCTCCACTTT
clone size: NA; V gene: TRBV14; J gene: TRBJ1-1; D gene: TRBD1; CDR3 protein: CASSPTGAYTEAFF; CDR3 DNA: TGTGCCAGCAGCCCGACAGGGGCCTACACTGAAGCTTTCTTT
clone size: NA; V gene: TRBV6-5; J gene: TRBJ2-1; D gene: TRBD2; CDR3 protein: CASLAVHSYNEQFF; CDR3 DNA: TGTGCCAGCCTAGCGGTTCACTCCTACAATGAGCAGTTCTTC
clone size: few; V gene: TRBV2; J gene: TRBJ1-1; D gene: NA; CDR3 protein: CASKPALNTEAFF; CDR3 DNA: TGTGCCAGCAAGCCAGCTTTGAACACTGAAGCTTTCTTT
clone size: NA; V gene: TRBV5-1; J gene: TRBJ2-3; D gene: NA; CDR3 protein: CASSTGVSADTQYF; CDR3 DNA: TGCGCCAGCAGCACGGGGGTATCAGCGGATACGCAGTATTTT
clone size: NA; V gene: TRBV12-3/TRBV12-4; J gene: TRBJ1-1; D gene: TRBD1; CDR3 protein: CASSYRDRVGAFF; CDR3 DNA: TGTGCCAGCAGTTACCGGGACAGGGTCGGAGCTTTCTTT
clone size: NA; V gene: TRBV6-4; J gene: TRBJ2-6; D gene: NA; CDR3 protein: CASSDSDSSGANVLTF; CDR3 DNA: TGTGCCAGCAGTGACTCAGACAGCTCTGGGGCCAACGTCCTGACTTTC
clone size: NA; V gene: TRBV12-3/TRBV12-4; J gene: TRBJ1-2; D gene: NA; CDR3 protein: CASSPWTVYGYTF; CDR3 DNA: TGTGCCAGCAGTCCGTGGACAGTCTATGGCTACACCTTC
clone size: NA; V gene: TRBV30; J gene: TRBJ2-1; D gene: NA; CDR3 protein: CAWSRQDEQFF; CDR3 DNA: TGTGCCTGGAGTCGGCAAGATGAGCAGTTCTTC
clone size: NA; V gene: TRBV5-1; J gene: TRBJ2-3; D gene: NA; CDR3 protein: CASSIDSFRTDTQYF; CDR3 DNA: TGCGCCAGCAGCATTGACTCGTTTCGCACAGATACGCAGTATTTT
clone size: NA; V gene: TRBV11-1; J gene: TRBJ2-5; D gene: TRBD1; CDR3 protein: CASRQDRGGRETQYF; CDR3 DNA: TGTGCCAGCAGACAGGACAGGGGGGGAAGAGAGACCCAGTACTTC
clone size: NA; V gene: TRBV21-1; J gene: TRBJ1-3; D gene: NA; CDR3 protein: CASIITNTIYF; CDR3 DNA: TGTGCCAGCATCATTACTAACACCATATATTTT
clone size: NA; V gene: TRBV6-5; J gene: TRBJ1-3; D gene: NA; CDR3 protein: CASSPGRGGNTIYF; CDR3 DNA: TGTGCCAGCAGTCCCGGCAGGGGTGGAAACACCATATATTTT
clone size: NA; V gene: TRBV6-4; J gene: TRBJ2-2; D gene: NA; CDR3 protein: CASSDKNTGELFF; CDR3 DNA: TGTGCCAGCAGTGACAAAAACACCGGGGAGCTGTTTTTT
clone size: once; V gene: TRBV6-5; J gene: TRBJ1-1; D gene: NA; CDR3 protein: CASSWGRMNTEAFF; CDR3 DNA: TGTGCCAGCAGTTGGGGACGGATGAACACTGAAGCTTTCTTT
clone size: NA; V gene: TRBV28; J gene: TRBJ1-1; D gene: TRBD1; CDR3 protein: CASSPLGGGYTEAFF; CDR3 DNA: TGTGCCAGCAGTCCGTTGGGAGGGGGCTACACTGAAGCTTTCTTT
clone size: NA; V gene: TRBV5-6; J gene: TRBJ1-3; D gene: NA; CDR3 protein: CASINLLRDRASGNTIYF; CDR3 DNA: TGTGCCAGCATCAACCTTCTTCGCGACAGAGCCTCTGGAAACACCATATATTTT
clone size: few; V gene: TRBV5-5; J gene: TRBJ1-4; D gene: TRBD1; CDR3 protein: CASSWTGSTNEKLFF; CDR3 DNA: TGTGCCAGCAGCTGGACAGGGTCAACTAATGAAAAACTGTTTTTT
clone size: NA; V gene: TRBV6-2/TRBV6-3; J gene: TRBJ1-1; D gene: NA; CDR3 protein: CASSPRPGRDTEAFF; CDR3 DNA: TGTGCCAGCAGTCCGAGACCCGGAAGGGACACTGAAGCTTTCTTT
clone size: few; V gene: TRBV15; J gene: TRBJ1-4; D gene: NA; CDR3 protein: CATSRDISGTGGHEKLFF; CDR3 DNA: TGTGCCACCAGCAGAGATATATCCGGAACGGGGGGTCATGAAAAACTGTTTTTT
clone size: NA; V gene: TRBV5-6; J gene: TRBJ1-2; D gene: TRBD1; CDR3 protein: CASSDTRTGRYGYTF; CDR3 DNA: TGTGCCAGCAGTGATACTCGGACAGGGCGGTATGGCTACACCTTC
clone size: NA; V gene: TRBV3-1/TRBV3-2; J gene: TRBJ1-1; D gene: NA; CDR3 protein: CASSQELGGTEAFF; CDR3 DNA: TGTGCCAGCAGCCAAGAACTTGGGGGCACTGAAGCTTTCTTT
clone size: once; V gene: TRBV11-2; J gene: TRBJ2-1; D gene: TRBD2; CDR3 protein: CASSLRLAGLDNEQFF; CDR3 DNA: TGTGCCAGCAGCCTCCGACTAGCGGGACTCGACAATGAGCAGTTCTTC
clone size: NA; V gene: TRBV6-4; J gene: TRBJ2-6; D gene: NA; CDR3 protein: CASSDGTGANVLTF; CDR3 DNA: TGTGCCAGCAGTGACGGCACTGGGGCCAACGTCCTGACTTTC
clone size: NA; V gene: TRBV7-8; J gene: TRBJ2-2; D gene: NA; CDR3 protein: CASSQGELGELFF; CDR3 DNA: TGTGCCAGCAGCCAAGGGGAGTTGGGGGAGCTGTTTTTT
clone size: NA; V gene: TRBV3-1/TRBV3-2; J gene: TRBJ1-4; D gene: NA; CDR3 protein: CASSPGSWGEKLFF; CDR3 DNA: TGTGCCAGCAGCCCTGGTTCGTGGGGTGAAAAACTGTTTTTT
clone size: NA; V gene: TRBV7-2; J gene: TRBJ1-2; D gene: NA; CDR3 protein: CASSERGGRDYGYTF; CDR3 DNA: TGTGCCAGCAGCGAAAGGGGAGGGAGGGACTATGGCTACACCTTC
clone size: NA; V gene: TRBV28; J gene: TRBJ1-2; D gene: TRBD1; CDR3 protein: CASTRDRARLYGYTF; CDR3 DNA: TGTGCCAGCACCAGAGACAGGGCCCGGCTTTATGGCTACACCTTC
clone size: once; V gene: TRBV15; J gene: TRBJ2-7; D gene: NA; CDR3 protein: CATSLLSGPYEQYF; CDR3 DNA: TGTGCCACCAGCCTCTTGAGCGGTCCCTACGAGCAGTACTTC
clone size: NA; V gene: TRBV6-6; J gene: TRBJ1-2; D gene: NA; CDR3 protein: CASSYPNNYGYTF; CDR3 DNA: TGTGCCAGCAGTTACCCCAATAACTATGGCTACACCTTC
clone size: NA; V gene: TRBV19; J gene: TRBJ2-7; D gene: NA; CDR3 protein: CASSAPQGPTSYEQYF; CDR3 DNA: TGTGCCAGTAGCGCCCCTCAGGGGCCGACATCCTACGAGCAGTACTTC
clone size: NA; V gene: TRBV7-9; J gene: TRBJ2-3; D gene: TRBD1; CDR3 protein: CASSLATGGTDTQYF; CDR3 DNA: TGTGCCAGCAGCTTAGCGACAGGGGGCACAGATACGCAGTATTTT
clone size: NA; V gene: TRBV3-1/TRBV3-2; J gene: TRBJ2-3; D gene: NA; CDR3 protein: CASSQGGTTDTQYF; CDR3 DNA: TGTGCCAGCAGCCAAGGTGGAACCACAGATACGCAGTATTTT
clone size: NA; V gene: TRBV9; J gene: TRBJ2-7; D gene: NA; CDR3 protein: CASSVGLGGPYEQYF; CDR3 DNA: TGTGCCAGCAGCGTAGGTTTGGGGGGACCCTACGAGCAGTACTTC
clone size: NA; V gene: TRBV5-4; J gene: TRBJ1-1; D gene: NA; CDR3 protein: CASSLGSMNTEAFF; CDR3 DNA: TGTGCCAGCAGCTTGGGCAGCATGAACACTGAAGCTTTCTTT
clone size: medium-sized; V gene: TRBV4-2; J gene: TRBJ2-1; D gene: TRBD2; CDR3 protein: CASSQDAGGPYNEQFF; CDR3 DNA: TGTGCCAGCAGCCAAGATGCGGGGGGGCCCTACAATGAGCAGTTCTTC
clone size: once; V gene: TRBV4-1; J gene: TRBJ1-2; D gene: NA; CDR3 protein: CASSQDLGSGYTF; CDR3 DNA: TGCGCCAGCAGCCAAGATCTCGGGTCTGGCTACACCTTC